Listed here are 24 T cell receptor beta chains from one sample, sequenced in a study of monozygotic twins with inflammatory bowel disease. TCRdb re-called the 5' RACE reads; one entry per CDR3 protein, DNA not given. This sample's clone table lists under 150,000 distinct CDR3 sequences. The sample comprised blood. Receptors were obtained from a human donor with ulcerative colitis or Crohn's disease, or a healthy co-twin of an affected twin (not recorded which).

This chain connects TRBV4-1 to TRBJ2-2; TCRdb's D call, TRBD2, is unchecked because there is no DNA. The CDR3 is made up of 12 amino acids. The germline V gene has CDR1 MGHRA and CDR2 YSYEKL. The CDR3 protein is CASSPGLGELFF.

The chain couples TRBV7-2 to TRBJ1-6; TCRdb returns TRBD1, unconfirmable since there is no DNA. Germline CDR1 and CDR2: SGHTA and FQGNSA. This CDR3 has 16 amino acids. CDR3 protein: CASSIFPGQVNSPLHF.

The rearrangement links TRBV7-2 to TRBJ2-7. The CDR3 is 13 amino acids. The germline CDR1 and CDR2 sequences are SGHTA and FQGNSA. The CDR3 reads CASSLVTPYEQYF. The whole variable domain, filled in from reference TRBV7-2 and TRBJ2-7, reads GAGVSQSPSNKVTEKGKDVELRCDPISGHTALYWYRQSLGQGLEFLIYFQGNSAPDKSGLPSDRFSAERTGGSVSTLTIQRTQQEDSAVYLCASSLVTPYEQYFGPGTRLTVT.

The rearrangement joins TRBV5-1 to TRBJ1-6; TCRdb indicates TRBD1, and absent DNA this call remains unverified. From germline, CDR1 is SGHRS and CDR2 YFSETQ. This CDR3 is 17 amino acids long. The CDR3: CASSPSPRTGRRSPLHF.

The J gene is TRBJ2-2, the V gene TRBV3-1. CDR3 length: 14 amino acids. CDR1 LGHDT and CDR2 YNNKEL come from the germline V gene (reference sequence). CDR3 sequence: CASSHPVNTGELFF.

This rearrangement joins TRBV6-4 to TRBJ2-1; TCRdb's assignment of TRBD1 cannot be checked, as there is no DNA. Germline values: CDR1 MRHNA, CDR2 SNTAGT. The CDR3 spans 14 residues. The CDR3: CASSDRGRQGEQFF.

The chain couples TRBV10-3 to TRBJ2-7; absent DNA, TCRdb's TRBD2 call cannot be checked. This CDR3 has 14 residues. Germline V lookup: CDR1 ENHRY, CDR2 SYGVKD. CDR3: CAISVSGASYEQYF.

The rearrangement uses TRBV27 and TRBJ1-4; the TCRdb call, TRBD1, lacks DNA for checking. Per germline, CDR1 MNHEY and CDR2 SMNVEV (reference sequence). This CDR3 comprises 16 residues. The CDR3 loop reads CASSHDSHTSNEKLFF.

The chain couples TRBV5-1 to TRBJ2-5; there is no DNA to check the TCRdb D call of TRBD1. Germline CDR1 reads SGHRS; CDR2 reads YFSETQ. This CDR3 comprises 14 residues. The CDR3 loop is CASSPRQLGETQYF.

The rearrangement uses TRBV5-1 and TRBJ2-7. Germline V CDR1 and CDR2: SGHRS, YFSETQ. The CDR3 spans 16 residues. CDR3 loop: CASSLGAAVSSYEQYF.

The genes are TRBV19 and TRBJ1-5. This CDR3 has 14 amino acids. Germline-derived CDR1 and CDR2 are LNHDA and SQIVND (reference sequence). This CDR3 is CASSIGLGNQPQHF.

The CDR3 sequence: CASSKSGNGETQYF. This sequence joins TRBV7-2 and TRBJ2-5; TCRdb returns TRBD1, unconfirmable since there is no DNA. CDR1 and CDR2 (germline): SGHTA, FQGNSA. The CDR3 sequence is 14 residues long.

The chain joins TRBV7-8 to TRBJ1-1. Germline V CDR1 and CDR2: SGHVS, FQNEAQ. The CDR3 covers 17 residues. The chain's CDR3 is CASSQFPSRQGTTEAFF.

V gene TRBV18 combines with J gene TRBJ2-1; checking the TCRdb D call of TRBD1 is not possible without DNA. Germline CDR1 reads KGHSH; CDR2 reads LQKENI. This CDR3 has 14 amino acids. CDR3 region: CASSPTKGLNEQFF.

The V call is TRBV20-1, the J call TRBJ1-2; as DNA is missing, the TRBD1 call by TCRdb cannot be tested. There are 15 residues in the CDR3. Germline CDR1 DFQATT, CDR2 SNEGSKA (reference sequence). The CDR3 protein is CSARDLRQDIHGYTF.

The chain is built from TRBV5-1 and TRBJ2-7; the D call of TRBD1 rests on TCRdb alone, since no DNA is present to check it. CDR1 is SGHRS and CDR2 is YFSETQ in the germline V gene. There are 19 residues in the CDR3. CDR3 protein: CASSLSRDLRTGGLYEQYF.

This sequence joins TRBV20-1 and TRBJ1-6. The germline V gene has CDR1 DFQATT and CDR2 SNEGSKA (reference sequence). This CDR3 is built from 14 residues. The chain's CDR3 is CSARAGGVISPLHF.

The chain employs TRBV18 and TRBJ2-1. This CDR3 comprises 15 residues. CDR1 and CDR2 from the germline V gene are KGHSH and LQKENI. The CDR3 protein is CASSPPSLGGDEQFF.

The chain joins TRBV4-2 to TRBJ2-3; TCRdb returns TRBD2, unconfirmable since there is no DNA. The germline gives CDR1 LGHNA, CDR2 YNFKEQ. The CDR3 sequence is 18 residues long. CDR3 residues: CASSQVAGGGGLTDTQYF.

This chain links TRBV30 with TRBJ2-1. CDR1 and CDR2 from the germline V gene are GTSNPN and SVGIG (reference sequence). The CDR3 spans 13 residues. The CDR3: CAWTTSSYNEQFF.

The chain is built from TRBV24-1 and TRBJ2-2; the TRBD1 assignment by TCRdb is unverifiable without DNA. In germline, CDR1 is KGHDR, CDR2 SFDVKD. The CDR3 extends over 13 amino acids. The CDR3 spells CATSHRSSGELFF.

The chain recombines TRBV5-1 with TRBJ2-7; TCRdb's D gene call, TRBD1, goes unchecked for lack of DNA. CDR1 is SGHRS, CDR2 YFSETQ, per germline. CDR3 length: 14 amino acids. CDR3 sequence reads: CASSSSRTGGEQYF.

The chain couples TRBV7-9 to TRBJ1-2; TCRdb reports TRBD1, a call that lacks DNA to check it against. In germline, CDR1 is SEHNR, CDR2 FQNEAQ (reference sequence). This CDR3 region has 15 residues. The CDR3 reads CASSSGSRTGQGYTF.

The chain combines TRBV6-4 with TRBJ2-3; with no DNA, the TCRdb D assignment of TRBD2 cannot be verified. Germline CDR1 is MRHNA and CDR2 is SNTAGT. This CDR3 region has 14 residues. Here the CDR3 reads CASRSGGASDTQYF.